This TCR beta chain was identified in a study of radiation and T cells in renal cell carcinoma. The CDR3 contains 13 residues. V was trimmed by 0 bases and J by 9 bases, leaving 9 bases between them. Looked up from germline, CDR1 is MNHNS and CDR2 is SASEGT. Time point described: blood 4 weeks post-SBRT, at nephrectomy. Treatment indicated: 15 Gy SBRT to primary tumor, nephrectomy 4 weeks later. The data were produced by immunoSEQ multiplex PCR, yet TCRdb's version contains in-frame clones alone and is incomplete. Among around 78,000 clones listed, about 88% were seen once. The V and J genes are TRBV6-1 and TRBJ2-1; D is unresolved. Specimen: blood, collected from a patient whose treatment included radiotherapy and nephrectomy. The TCR was taken from a woman in her 70s with renal cell carcinoma. CDR3 DNA: TGTGCCAGCAGTGAAGCGCTAAGGACTGAGCAGTTCTTC. This codes for CASSEALRTEQFF.